One and the same sample provided the 22 T cell receptor beta chains below, sequenced in a study of blood T cell repertoires in COVID-19. Clones were sequenced by immunoSEQ multiplex PCR, and TCRdb holds only the in-frame ones, with some missing. This table holds 150,000 to 200,000 clones, nearly 90% found once. Sequencing was performed on peripheral blood. All receptors come from a man aged 60-69 years with active or convalescent COVID-19.

The CDR3 bases are TGTGCCAGCAGCTTGGGCCAGGGGGAATATGGCTACACCTTC. Translated, it gives CASSLGQGEYGYTF. The V and J genes are TRBV5-5 and TRBJ1-2; 7 bases agree with TRBD1. J gave up 5 bases and V 0 bases, and 4 bases lay outside the gene matches. The germline gives CDR1 SGHKS, CDR2 YYEKEE (reference sequence). The CDR3 is 14 residues long.

This CDR3 is CASSPDYYEQYF. CDR3 sequence (DNA): TGTGCCAGTAGTCCAGACTACTACGAGCAGTACTTC. The rearrangement links TRBV19 to TRBJ2-7, with a possible D match to TRBD2 (5 bases). The germline gives CDR1 LNHDA, CDR2 SQIVND (reference sequence). The CDR3 contains 12 residues. The germline V and J ends were trimmed by 5 bases and 3 bases, with 8 bases remaining between them.

This clone was observed a few times. The chain employs TRBV2 and TRBJ1-1; 8 bases are shared with TRBD1. The CDR3 covers 15 residues. V shed 4 bases and J 10 bases; nucleotides not matched to a gene: 14. Germline loops: CDR1 SNHLY, CDR2 FYNNEI. The CDR3: CASSAFQPGQAAAFF. The CDR3 region has the DNA TGTGCCAGCAGTGCCTTTCAACCGGGACAGGCTGCAGCTTTCTTT.

The chain uses TRBV9 and TRBJ2-2, with D unresolved. CDR1 and CDR2 (germline): SGDLS, YYNGEE. This CDR3 spans 17 amino acids. The V end was cut by 3 bases, the J end by 2 bases, with 17 bases between. CDR3 residues: CASSANPRRKNTGELFF. The DNA of the CDR3 is TGTGCCAGCAGCGCCAATCCCCGCAGGAAAAACACCGGGGAGCTGTTTTTT.

The chain is built from TRBV7-3 and TRBJ1-2; 8 nucleotides line up with TRBD1. CDR3 length equals 16 residues. Trimming cost V 6 bases and J 7 bases; bases outside gene matches: 16. CDR1 is SGHTA and CDR2 is FQGTGA in the germline V gene. The CDR3 sequence is CASSFGGQGAHSGYTF. Written as DNA, the CDR3 is TGTGCCAGCAGTTTTGGAGGGCAGGGGGCTCACAGTGGCTACACCTTC.

V gene TRBV5-1 combines with J gene TRBJ2-7; 7 bases align to TRBD2. With V trimmed by 5 bases and J by 6 bases, 8 bases remained unmatched. The germline V gene has CDR1 SGHRS and CDR2 YFSETQ. The CDR3 contains 13 residues. CDR3 region: CASSSGRAGEQYF. In nucleotides, the CDR3 is TGCGCCAGCAGTTCGGGGAGGGCCGGCGAGCAGTACTTC.

This clone occurred once. The chain is built from TRBV7-9 and TRBJ2-4, with a possible D match to TRBD2 (5 bases). Germline assignment: CDR1 SEHNR and CDR2 FQNEAQ (reference sequence). The ends were cut back, 5 bases at V and 10 bases at J, with 21 bases in the middle. The CDR3 runs to 15 residues. In DNA form, the CDR3 reads TGTGCCAGCAGCGGAATGAACCCGGAGGAAGGGATTCAGTACTTC. Translation: CASSGMNPEEGIQYF.

This clone was observed a single time. V gene TRBV5-1 combines with J gene TRBJ2-2; TRBD2 agrees at 10 bases. Germline trimming cut 4 bases from V and 5 bases from J; bases unmatched to any gene: 5. There are 15 residues in the CDR3. Germline CDR1 reads SGHRS; CDR2 reads YFSETQ. The CDR3 DNA sequence: TGCGCCAGCAGCAGAACTAGCGGGACGACCGGGGAGCTGTTTTTT. This sequence encodes CASSRTSGTTGELFF.

The chain uses TRBV5-8 and TRBJ2-5, with TRBD1 as a possible D gene (6 bases). CDR3 length: 14 amino acids. In germline, CDR1 is SGHTS, CDR2 YDEGEE. Trimming cost V 2 bases and J 7 bases, with 15 bases left between them. CDR3 in DNA: TGTGCCAGCAGCTTTAGGACTCGAGGGGGGACCCAGTACTTC. Translated: CASSFRTRGGTQYF.

The chain has TRBV18 and TRBJ2-3; D gene unclear. Germline assignment: CDR1 KGHSH and CDR2 LQKENI. V gave up 3 bases and J gave up 0 bases, with 13 bases separating them. The CDR3 has 16 residues. CDR3 protein: CASSPREAGSTDTQYF. CDR3 DNA sequence: TGTGCCAGCTCACCTCGTGAGGCCGGAAGCACAGATACGCAGTATTTT.

V is TRBV3-1 (or the pseudogene TRBV3-2) and J is TRBJ2-6, with D perhaps matching TRBD1 (5 bases). This CDR3 contains 19 residues. The germline CDR1 and CDR2 sequences are LGHDT and YNNKEL (reference sequence). The germline V and J ends were trimmed by 0 bases and 0 bases, with 15 bases remaining between them. CDR3 residues: CASSQDWGLVISGANVLTF. The CDR3 bases are TGTGCCAGCAGCCAAGATTGGGGCCTAGTAATCTCTGGGGCCAACGTCCTGACTTTC.

This clone has only one observation. The rearrangement joins TRBV5-1 to TRBJ2-3; perhaps TRBD2 as D (5 bases). The CDR3 loop spans 13 amino acids. The V end lost 2 bases, the J end lost 1 base, and 5 bases lay between the germline ends. Germline lookup yields CDR1 SGHRS and CDR2 YFSETQ. CDR3 sequence: CASSLAGTDTQYF. CDR3 DNA: TGCGCCAGCAGCTTAGCGGGCACAGATACGCAGTATTTT. The full variable domain, completed using reference TRBV5-1 and TRBJ2-3, is KAGVTQTPRYLIKTRGQQVTLSCSPISGHRSVSWYQQTPGQGLQFLFEYFSETQRNKGNFPGRFSGRQFSNSRSEMNVSTLELGDSALYLCASSLAGTDTQYFGPGTRLTVL.

The CDR3 loop reads CASSQTSGSKDNQPQHF. The CDR3 region has the DNA TGTGCCAGCAGCCAGACTTCAGGGTCGAAGGACAATCAGCCCCAGCATTTT. This chain connects TRBV3-1 (or the pseudogene TRBV3-2) to TRBJ1-5; D perhaps matches TRBD1 (5 bases). This CDR3 comprises 17 residues. The ends were cut back, 3 bases at V and 3 bases at J, with 18 bases in the middle. Germline V lookup: CDR1 LGHDT, CDR2 YNNKEL (reference sequence).

About this clone: This CDR3 fails to terminate in the conserved phenylalanine or tryptophan, so it likely reflects a read error. The limits of the CDR3 on the DNA are not certain, so only TCRdb's listed CDR3 is given. This CDR3 is CASSYTTSGGRE. The genes are TRBV6-5 and TRBJ2-4; the table's TRBD2 call for D was not verified on the DNA. The CDR3 is made up of 12 amino acids, end residues included. Germline lookup yields CDR1 MNHEY and CDR2 SVGAGI.

V and J are TRBV2 and TRBJ1-5; the D is unclear. CDR3 length equals 14 residues. Germline CDR1 SNHLY, CDR2 FYNNEI. Trimming took off 7 bases at V and 0 bases at J, with 10 bases between the two ends. The CDR3 spells CASTDSGSNQPQHF. The CDR3 DNA sequence: TGTGCCAGCACTGATTCAGGTAGCAATCAGCCCCAGCATTTT.

J is TRBJ1-2 and V is TRBV2, with TRBD1 as a possible D gene (6 bases). Trimming shortened V by 4 bases and J by 2 bases, and 14 bases separated the two germline ends. Germline V gives CDR1 SNHLY, CDR2 FYNNEI. The CDR3 has 15 residues. CDR3 loop: CASSVNRVANYGYTF. CDR3 coding DNA: TGTGCCAGCAGTGTTAACAGGGTTGCGAACTATGGCTACACCTTC.

This chain uses TRBV5-1 with TRBJ1-2, with TRBD1 identical over 7 bases. This CDR3 has 14 residues. Germline V gene data show CDR1 as SGHRS and CDR2 as YFSETQ. V dropped 0 bases and J dropped 7; count of bases not matched to a gene: 6. Here the CDR3 DNA reads TGCGCCAGCAGCTTGGCCGAGGGGGCCAGTGGCTACACCTTC. This sequence encodes CASSLAEGASGYTF.

The rearrangement uses TRBV7-9 and TRBJ1-3; 7 nucleotides line up with TRBD1. This CDR3 is 16 amino acids long. Trimming at V came to 5 bases and at J to 0 bases, leaving 7 bases not matched to a gene. Germline V gene lookup returns CDR1 SEHNR and CDR2 FQNEAQ (reference sequence). CDR3 sequence reads: CASSPGTAISGNTIYF. As DNA, the CDR3 is TGTGCCAGCAGCCCCGGGACAGCGATCTCTGGAAACACCATATATTTT.

The V and J genes are TRBV3-1 (or the pseudogene TRBV3-2) and TRBJ2-2; D is possibly TRBD2 (5 bases). The germline V gene has CDR1 LGHDT and CDR2 YNNKEL (reference sequence). The CDR3 length is 13 residues. Trimming took 4 bases from V and 6 from J, leaving 9 bases between them. The CDR3 protein is CASSLSESGELFF. In DNA, the CDR3 is TGTGCCAGCAGCCTTAGCGAGTCCGGGGAGCTGTTTTTT.

This chain joins TRBV2 and TRBJ2-1; 9 bases fit TRBD2. The CDR3 is 14 residues long. With V trimmed by 5 bases and J by 7 bases, 6 bases remained unmatched. Germline V gene lookup returns CDR1 SNHLY and CDR2 FYNNEI. Here the CDR3 DNA reads TGTGCCAGCAGTTCCGGGACTAGCATGAATGAGCAGTTCTTC. Its translation is CASSSGTSMNEQFF.

This chain links TRBV7-3 with TRBJ2-2; 11 positions match TRBD2. Germline trimming cut 5 bases from V and 6 bases from J; bases unmatched to any gene: 8. Germline CDR1 and CDR2: SGHTA and FQGTGA. This CDR3 has 16 residues. The DNA for the CDR3 is TGTGCCAGCAGCCGACGACTAGCGGGGAATCCCGGGGAGCTGTTTTTT. Encoded protein: CASSRRLAGNPGELFF. Together with reference TRBV7-3 and TRBJ2-2, the CDR3 gives the full variable domain: GAGVSQTPSNKVTEKGKYVELRCDPISGHTALYWYRQSLGQGPEFLIYFQGTGAADDSGLPNDRFFAVRPEGSVSTLKIQRTERGDSAVYLCASSRRLAGNPGELFFGEGSRLTVL.

Only one count was recorded for this clone. This chain connects TRBV5-6 to TRBJ1-2, with D possibly being TRBD1 (6 bases). V was trimmed by 0 bases and J by 3 bases, leaving 9 bases between them. This CDR3 comprises 14 residues. Germline V gene lookup returns CDR1 SGHDT and CDR2 YYEEEE. Here the CDR3 DNA reads TGTGCCAGCAGCTTGGTACAGGGTGACTATGGCTACACCTTC. Protein sequence: CASSLVQGDYGYTF. Full variable domain (remainder filled in from reference TRBV5-6 and TRBJ1-2): DAGVTQSPTHLIKTRGQQVTLRCSPKSGHDTVSWYQQALGQGPQFIFQYYEEEERQRGNFPDRFSGHQFPNYSSELNVNALLLGDSALYLCASSLVQGDYGYTFGSGTRLTVV.